This T cell receptor beta chain was obtained from a study of beta chain features in type 1 diabetes. Expressed TCRB transcripts were sequenced because the isolated RNA had all been reverse transcribed beforehand. The table came from immunoSEQ multiplex PCR; TCRdb's copy has only in-frame clones and leaves some out. The sample yields hundreds of thousands of clones, 13% seen once. Concerning this clone: The antigen is unknown.

CDR1 is SEHNR, CDR2 FQNEAQ, per germline (reference sequence). This CDR3 contains 16 residues. V lost 2 bases and J 3 bases, leaving 11 bases between the germline ends. Overall study findings and caveats: Significant though moderate, a shortening of TCRB CDR3s appeared in all four CD4+ subsets of Type 1 diabetes patients.

Sample: naive CD4+ T cells from blood. This clonotype was sampled from a man between 18 and 29 years old with type 1 diabetes. V and J are TRBV7-9 and TRBJ1-6, with D possibly matching TRBD1 (5 bases). DNA of the CDR3: TGTGCCAGCAGCTTATTATCCGGGGGCTATAATTCACCCCTCCACTTT. It is translated as CASSLLSGGYNSPLHF.